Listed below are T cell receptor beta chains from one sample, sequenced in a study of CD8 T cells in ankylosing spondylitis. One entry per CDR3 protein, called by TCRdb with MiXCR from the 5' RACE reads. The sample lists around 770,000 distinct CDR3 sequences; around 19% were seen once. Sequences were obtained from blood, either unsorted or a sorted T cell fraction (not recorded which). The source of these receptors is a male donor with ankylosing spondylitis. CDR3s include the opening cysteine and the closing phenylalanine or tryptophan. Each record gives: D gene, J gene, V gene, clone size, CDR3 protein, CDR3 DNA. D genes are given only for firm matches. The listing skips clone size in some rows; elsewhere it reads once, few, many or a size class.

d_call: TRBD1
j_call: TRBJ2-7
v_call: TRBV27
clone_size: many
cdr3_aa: CASSRGTGSYEQYF
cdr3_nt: TGTGCCAGCAGTCGCGGGACAGGCTCCTACGAGCAGTACTTC

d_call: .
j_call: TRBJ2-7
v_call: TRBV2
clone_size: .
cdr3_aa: CASSEVLEDYEQYF
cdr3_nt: TGTGCCAGCAGTGAAGTGCTTGAAGACTACGAGCAGTACTTC

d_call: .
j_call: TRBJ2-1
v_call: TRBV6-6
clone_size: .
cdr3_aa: CASQWAGGEQFF
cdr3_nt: TGTGCCAGTCAGTGGGCCGGAGGTGAGCAGTTCTTC

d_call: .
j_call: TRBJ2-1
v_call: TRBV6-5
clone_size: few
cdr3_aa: CASSYLGVQGSYNEQFF
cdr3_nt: TGTGCCAGCAGTTACTTGGGGGTACAGGGTTCCTACAATGAGCAGTTCTTC

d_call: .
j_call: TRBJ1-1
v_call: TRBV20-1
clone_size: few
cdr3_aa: CSVTGGVNTEAFF
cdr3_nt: TGCAGTGTGACGGGCGGGGTGAACACTGAAGCTTTCTTT

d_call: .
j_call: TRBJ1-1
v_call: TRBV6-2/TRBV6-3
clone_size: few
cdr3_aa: CASSYLGGNTEAFF
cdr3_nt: TGTGCCAGCAGTTACTTAGGAGGGAACACTGAAGCTTTCTTT

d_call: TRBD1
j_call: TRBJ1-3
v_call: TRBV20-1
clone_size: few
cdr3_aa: CSAGGGAGNTIYF
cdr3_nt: TGCAGTGCAGGGGGCGGGGCCGGAAACACCATATATTTT

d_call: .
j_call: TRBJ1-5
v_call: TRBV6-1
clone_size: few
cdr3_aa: CASSQGRSSNQPQHF
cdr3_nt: TGTGCCAGCAGCCAGGGTCGGAGTAGCAATCAGCCCCAGCATTTT

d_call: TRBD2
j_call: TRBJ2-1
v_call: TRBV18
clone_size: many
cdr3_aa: CASSPGGNEQFF
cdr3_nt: TGTGCCAGCAGTCCCGGGGGGAATGAGCAGTTCTTC

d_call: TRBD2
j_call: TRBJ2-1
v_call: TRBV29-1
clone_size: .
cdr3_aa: CGVGSGSVDEQFF
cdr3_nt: TGCGGCGTCGGTAGCGGGAGCGTCGATGAGCAGTTCTTC

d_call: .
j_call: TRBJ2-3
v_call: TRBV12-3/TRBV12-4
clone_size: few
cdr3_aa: CASGGGRTDTQYF
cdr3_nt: TGTGCCAGCGGGGGGGGGCGGACAGATACGCAGTATTTT

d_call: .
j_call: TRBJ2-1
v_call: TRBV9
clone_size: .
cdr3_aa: CASSVGSYPYNEQFF
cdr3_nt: TGTGCCAGCAGCGTAGGTAGCTACCCATACAATGAGCAGTTCTTC

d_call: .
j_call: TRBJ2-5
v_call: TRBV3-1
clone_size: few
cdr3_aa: CASSQVGLGAQLQYF
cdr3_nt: TGTGCCAGCAGCCAAGTCGGTTTGGGGGCGCAGCTCCAGTACTTC

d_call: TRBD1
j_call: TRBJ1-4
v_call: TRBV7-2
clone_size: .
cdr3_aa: CASSQTGRNEKLFF
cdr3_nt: TGTGCCAGCAGCCAGACAGGGCGAAATGAAAAACTGTTTTTT

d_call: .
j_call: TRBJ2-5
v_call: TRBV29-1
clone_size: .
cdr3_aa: CSVRGPPRAQETQYF
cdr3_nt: TGCAGCGTTCGGGGTCCCCCACGGGCCCAAGAGACCCAGTACTTC

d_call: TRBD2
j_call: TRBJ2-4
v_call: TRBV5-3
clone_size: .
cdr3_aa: CVRSAPGTSGRTGGGAKNIQYF
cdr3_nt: TGTGTCAGAAGCGCCCCCGGGACTAGCGGGAGGACTGGTGGAGGGGCCAAAAACATTCAGTACTTC

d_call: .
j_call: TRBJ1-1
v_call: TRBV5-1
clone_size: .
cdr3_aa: CASSVGSNTEAFF
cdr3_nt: TGCGCCAGCAGCGTCGGATCGAACACTGAAGCTTTCTTT

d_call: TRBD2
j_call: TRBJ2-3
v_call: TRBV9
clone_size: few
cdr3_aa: CASSVRGGVADTQYF
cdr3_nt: TGTGCCAGCAGCGTCCGGGGGGGCGTTGCAGATACGCAGTATTTT

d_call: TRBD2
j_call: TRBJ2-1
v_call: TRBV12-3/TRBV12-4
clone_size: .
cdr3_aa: CASRRQTSGGADEQFF
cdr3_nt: TGTGCCAGCAGGCGGCAGACTAGCGGGGGGGCCGATGAGCAGTTCTTC

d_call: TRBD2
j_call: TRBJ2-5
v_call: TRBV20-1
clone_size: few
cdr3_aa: CSARRGAGEQETQYF
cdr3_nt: TGCAGTGCTAGAAGGGGAGCGGGGGAACAAGAGACCCAGTACTTC

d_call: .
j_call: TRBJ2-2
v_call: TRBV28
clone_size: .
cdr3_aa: CASSYGGGDHTGELFF
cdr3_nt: TGTGCCAGCAGTTACGGGGGCGGGGATCACACCGGGGAGCTGTTTTTT

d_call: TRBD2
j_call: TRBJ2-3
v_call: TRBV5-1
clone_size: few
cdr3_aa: CASSPLRGGAGDTQYF
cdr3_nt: TGCGCCAGCAGCCCTCTGCGGGGGGGTGCTGGAGATACGCAGTATTTT

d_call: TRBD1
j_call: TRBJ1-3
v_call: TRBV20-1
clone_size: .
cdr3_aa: CSARDTQGDHLRADTIYF
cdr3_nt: TGCAGTGCTAGAGATACCCAGGGGGATCATCTCAGGGCAGACACCATATATTTT

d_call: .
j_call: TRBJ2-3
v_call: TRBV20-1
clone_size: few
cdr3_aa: CSARAQSVGTDTQYF
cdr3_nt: TGCAGTGCTAGAGCCCAAAGCGTCGGCACAGATACGCAGTATTTT

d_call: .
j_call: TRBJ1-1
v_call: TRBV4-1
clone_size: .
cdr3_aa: CASSQEGDRVTEAFF
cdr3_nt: TGCGCCAGCAGCCAAGAGGGAGACCGAGTCACTGAAGCTTTCTTT

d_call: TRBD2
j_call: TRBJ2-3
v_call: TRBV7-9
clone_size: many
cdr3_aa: CASSDGLAGYPDTQYF
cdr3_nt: TGTGCCAGCAGTGATGGACTAGCGGGATATCCAGATACGCAGTATTTT

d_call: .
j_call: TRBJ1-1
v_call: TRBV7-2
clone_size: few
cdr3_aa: CASSLDLGAAFF
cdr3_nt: TGTGCCAGCAGCTTAGATCTGGGTGCGGCTTTCTTT